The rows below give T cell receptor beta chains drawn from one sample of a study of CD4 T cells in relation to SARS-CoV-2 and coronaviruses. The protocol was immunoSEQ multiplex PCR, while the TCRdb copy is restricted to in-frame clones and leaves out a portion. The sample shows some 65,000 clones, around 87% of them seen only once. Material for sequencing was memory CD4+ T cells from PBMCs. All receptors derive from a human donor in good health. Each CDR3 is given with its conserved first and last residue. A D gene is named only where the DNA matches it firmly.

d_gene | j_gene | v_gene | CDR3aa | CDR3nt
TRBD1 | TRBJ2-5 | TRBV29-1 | CSVGRGGTLQETQYF | TGCAGCGTTGGTAGAGGGGGCACGCTACAAGAGACCCAGTACTTC
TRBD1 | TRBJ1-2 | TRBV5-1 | CASSLGTGYGYTF | TGCGCCAGCAGCTTGGGGACAGGCTATGGCTACACCTTC
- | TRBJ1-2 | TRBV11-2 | CASSYQGPFGGYTF | TGTGCCAGCAGCTATCAGGGCCCATTCGGAGGCTACACCTTC
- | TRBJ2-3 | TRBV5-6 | CASSRIPSTDTQYF | TGTGCCAGCAGCCGGATCCCTAGCACAGATACGCAGTATTTT
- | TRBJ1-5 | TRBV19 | CASSVLRGASQPQHF | TGTGCCAGTAGTGTACTCCGGGGGGCGAGTCAGCCCCAGCATTTT
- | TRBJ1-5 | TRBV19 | CASSWSSYSNQPQHF | TGTGCCAGTAGTTGGAGTTCATATAGCAATCAGCCCCAGCATTTT
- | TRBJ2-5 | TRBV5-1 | CASSLMSRETQYF | TGCGCCAGCAGCTTGATGTCCCGGGAGACCCAGTACTTC
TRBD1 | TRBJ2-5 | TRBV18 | CASSPGQAETQYF | TGTGCCAGCTCACCGGGACAGGCAGAGACCCAGTACTTC
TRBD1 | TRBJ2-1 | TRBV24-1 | CATSESGTGGSEQFF | TGTGCCACCAGTGAGTCCGGGACAGGGGGAAGTGAGCAGTTCTTC
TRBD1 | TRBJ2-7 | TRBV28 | CASSPLKGRTGSYGEQYF | TGTGCCAGCAGTCCGTTGAAGGGGAGGACAGGGTCGTATGGCGAGCAGTACTTC
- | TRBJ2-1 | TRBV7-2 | CASSFRSSYNEQFF | TGTGCCAGCAGCTTCCGGAGCTCCTACAATGAGCAGTTCTTC
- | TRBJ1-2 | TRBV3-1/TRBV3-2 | CASSQEAQLGYTF | TGTGCCAGCAGCCAAGAAGCCCAGCTTGGCTACACCTTC
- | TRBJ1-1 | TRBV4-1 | CASSQEAFPGPEAFF | TGCGCCAGCAGCCAAGAAGCTTTCCCGGGGCCTGAAGCTTTCTTT
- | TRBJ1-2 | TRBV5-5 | CASSLLAGQEGYTF | TGTGCCAGCAGCTTGTTGGCCGGGCAGGAGGGCTACACCTTC